The 3 T cell receptor beta chains given below trace back to one sample, sequenced in a study of CD8+CD57+ T cells in acquired aplastic anemia. All patients picked for sequencing had shown, by flow cytometry, an expansion of CD8+CD57+ cells. Genomic DNA served as template for TCR beta VDJ and CDR3 profiling. TCRdb reprocessed the reads with MiXCR, giving one entry per CDR3 protein. The table includes about 150,000 distinct CDR3 sequences, less than 60% detected once. Sequencing input: sorted CD4+, CD8+, or CD8+CD57+ T cells (not recorded which) from PBMCs. These receptors were collected from a human donor with aplastic anemia.

This clonotype was seen a few times. A much larger clone sits a single nucleotide away, making a read error possible. The CDR3: CASTLSNTGGLFF. The DNA for the CDR3 is TGTGCCAGCACGTTATCGAACACCGGGGGGCTGTTTTTT. V gene TRBV5-3 combines with J gene TRBJ2-2; perhaps TRBD2 as D (6 bases). TRBV5-3 is an ORF, and what it does is uncertain. This CDR3 has 13 residues.

CDR3 coding DNA: TGTGCCAGCAGCTTGGCCTTCAGCTATGGCTACACCTTC. This translates into CASSLAFSYGYTF. This chain links TRBV5-5 with TRBJ1-2, with D hard to call. Looked up from germline, CDR1 is SGHKS and CDR2 is YYEKEE (reference sequence). Trimming removed 0 bases at V and 4 bases at J, with 7 bases between. This CDR3 is 13 amino acids long.

The chain has TRBV27 and TRBJ1-5, with 7 bases lining up with TRBD1. The CDR3 length is 14 residues. Germline V gene lookup returns CDR1 MNHEY and CDR2 SMNVEV (reference sequence). The J segment lost 5 bases and the V segment lost 1 base, leaving 2 bases of the junction unmatched. The CDR3 bases are TGTGCCAGCAGTTTATACAGGGGAGATCAGCCCCAGCATTTT. As protein: CASSLYRGDQPQHF.